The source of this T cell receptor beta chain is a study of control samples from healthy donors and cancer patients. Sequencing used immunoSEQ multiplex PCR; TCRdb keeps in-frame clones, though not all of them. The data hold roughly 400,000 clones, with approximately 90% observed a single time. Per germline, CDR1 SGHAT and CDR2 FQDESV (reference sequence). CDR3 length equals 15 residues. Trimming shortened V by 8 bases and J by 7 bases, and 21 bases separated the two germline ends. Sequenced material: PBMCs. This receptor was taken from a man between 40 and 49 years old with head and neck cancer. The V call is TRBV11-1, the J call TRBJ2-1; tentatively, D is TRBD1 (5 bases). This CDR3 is CASEHRRGMLNEQFF. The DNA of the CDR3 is TGTGCCAGCGAACACCGAAGGGGCATGCTAAATGAGCAGTTCTTC.